This TCR beta chain was recovered during a study of blood T cell repertoires in COVID-19. The CDR3 extends over 12 amino acids. The germline V and J ends were trimmed by 6 bases and 2 bases, with 7 bases remaining between them. As handled by the study authors: By means of reference gene primer amplification, nucleated cell counts were estimated. Measured with immunoSEQ multiplex PCR; TCRdb has only the in-frame clones, and not every one. The V and J calls and clone size were taken over from that table, and D and trimming were inferred from the DNA. Here the sample spans 140,000 to 150,000 clones, 85% to 90% being singletons. Cohort placement rested on clinical history that participants reported themselves.

The V call is TRBV12-3 or TRBV12-4, the J call TRBJ1-2; D gene ambiguous. This sequence originates from a man in his sixties who had recovered from COVID-19. Sequenced: PBMCs or T cells enriched from blood (not recorded which). For the CDR3, the DNA is TGTGCCAGCAGCTACCGCAACTATGGCTACACCTTC. It encodes CASSYRNYGYTF.